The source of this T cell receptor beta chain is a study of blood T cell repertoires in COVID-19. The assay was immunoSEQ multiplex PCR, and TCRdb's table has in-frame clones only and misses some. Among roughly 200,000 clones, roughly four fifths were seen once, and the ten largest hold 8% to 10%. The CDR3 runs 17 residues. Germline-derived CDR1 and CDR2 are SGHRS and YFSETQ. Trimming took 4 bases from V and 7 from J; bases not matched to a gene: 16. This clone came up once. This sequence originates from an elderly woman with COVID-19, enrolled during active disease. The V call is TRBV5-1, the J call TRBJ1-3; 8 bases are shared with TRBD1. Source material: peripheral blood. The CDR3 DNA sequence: TGCGCCAGCAGCCGGGGGACAGGTGCGATCCCCGGGAACACCATATATTTT. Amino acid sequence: CASSRGTGAIPGNTIYF.